The entry below describes one T cell receptor (beta chain). This sample was taken from a study of blood T cell repertoires in COVID-19. About the research overall: Some COVID-19 samples were acute and others convalescent; all came from the United States, Italy and Spain.

Produced via immunoSEQ multiplex PCR; TCRdb's table is partial and in-frame only. The table has 70,000 to 95,000 clones, around 81% seen once. The sequencing input was peripheral blood. This TCR derives from a man older than 75 with active or convalescent COVID-19.

This chain's CDR3 is CASSEVWAGEPYEQYV. CDR3 nucleotide sequence: TGCGCCAGCAGTGAGGTCTGGGCCGGGGAACCCTACGAGCAGTACGTC. This chain connects TRBV10-2 to TRBJ2-7, with D possibly being TRBD2 (5 bases). The germline V gene has CDR1 WSHSY and CDR2 SAAADI. The CDR3 sequence is 16 residues long. V was trimmed by 2 bases and J by 2 bases, leaving 16 bases between them.